The source of this T cell receptor beta chain is a study of shared clonotypes between healthy human individuals. A note on this clone: Antigen unknown.

The assay was immunoSEQ multiplex PCR, and TCRdb's table has in-frame clones only and misses some. Here the sample spans millions of clones, roughly nine tenths being singletons. The study separated CD4+ cells into CD45RA+ naive and CD45RA-negative memory subsets. General study results and limits: When compared with the clonotypes that were shared by all four sorted-subset donors, the non-shared clonotypes turned out to have lower generation probabilities. An anticipated effect of sequencing depth on clonotype sharing among donors was recognized. Incomplete sequencing of sorted subsets was indicated by rarefaction despite large depth.

The sequence derives from a young man in good health. Sequencing was performed on naive CD4+ T cells sorted from blood. Documented subset: CD45RA+ positively selected.

CDR3 protein: CASTRTGSNQPQHF. The DNA of the CDR3 is TGTGCCAGCACCCGCACAGGGAGCAATCAGCCCCAGCATTTT. The V call is TRBV7-2, the J call TRBJ1-5, with a possible D match to TRBD1 (6 bases). The CDR3 sequence is 14 residues long. Germline assignment: CDR1 SGHTA and CDR2 FQGNSA. Between the trimmed V and J ends, which lost 7 bases and 1 base, there was a span of 11 bases.